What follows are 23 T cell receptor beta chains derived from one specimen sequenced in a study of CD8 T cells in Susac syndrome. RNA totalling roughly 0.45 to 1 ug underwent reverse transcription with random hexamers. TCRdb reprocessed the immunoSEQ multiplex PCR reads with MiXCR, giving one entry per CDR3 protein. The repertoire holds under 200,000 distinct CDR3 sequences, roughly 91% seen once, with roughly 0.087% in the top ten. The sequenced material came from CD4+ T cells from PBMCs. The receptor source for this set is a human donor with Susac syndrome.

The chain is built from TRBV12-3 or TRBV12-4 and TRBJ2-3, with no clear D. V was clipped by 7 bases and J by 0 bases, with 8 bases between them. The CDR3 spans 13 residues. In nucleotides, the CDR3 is TGTGCCAGCACTCCCATCAGCACAGATACGCAGTATTTT. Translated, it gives CASTPISTDTQYF.

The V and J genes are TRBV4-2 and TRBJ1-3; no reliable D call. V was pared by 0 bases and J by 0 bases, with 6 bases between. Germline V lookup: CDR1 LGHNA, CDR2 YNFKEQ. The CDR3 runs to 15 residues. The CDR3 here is CASSQESVSGNTIYF. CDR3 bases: TGTGCCAGCAGCCAAGAATCAGTCTCTGGAAACACCATATATTTT.

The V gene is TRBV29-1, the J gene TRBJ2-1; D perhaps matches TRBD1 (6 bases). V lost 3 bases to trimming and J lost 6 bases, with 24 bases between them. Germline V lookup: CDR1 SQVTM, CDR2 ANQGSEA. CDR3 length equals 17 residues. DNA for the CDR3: TGCAGCGTTGAGTATGGTCAGGGGCTGTACTTGGGCAATGAGCAGTTCTTC. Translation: CSVEYGQGLYLGNEQFF.

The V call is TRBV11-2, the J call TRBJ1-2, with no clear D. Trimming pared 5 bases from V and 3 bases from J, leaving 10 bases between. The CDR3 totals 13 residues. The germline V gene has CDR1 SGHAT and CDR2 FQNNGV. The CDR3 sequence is CASSPQTDYGYTF. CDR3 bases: TGTGCCAGCAGCCCTCAAACGGACTATGGCTACACCTTC.

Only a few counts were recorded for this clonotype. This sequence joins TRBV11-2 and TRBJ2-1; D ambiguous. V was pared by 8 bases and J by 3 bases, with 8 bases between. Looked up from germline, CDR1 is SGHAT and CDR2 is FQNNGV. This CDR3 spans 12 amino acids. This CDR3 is CASGRGYNEQFF. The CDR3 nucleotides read TGTGCCAGCGGTAGAGGCTACAATGAGCAGTTCTTC.

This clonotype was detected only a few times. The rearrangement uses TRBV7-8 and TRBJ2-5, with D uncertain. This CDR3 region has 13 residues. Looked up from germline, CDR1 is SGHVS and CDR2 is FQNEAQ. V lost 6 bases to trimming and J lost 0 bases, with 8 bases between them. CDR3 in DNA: TGTGCCAGCAGGTACTCGTACCAAGAGACCCAGTACTTC. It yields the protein CASRYSYQETQYF. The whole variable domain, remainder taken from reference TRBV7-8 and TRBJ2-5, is GAGVSQSPRYKVAKRGQDVALRCDPISGHVSLFWYQQALGQGPEFLTYFQNEAQLDKSGLPSDRFFAERPEGSVSTLKIQRTQQEDSAVYLCASRYSYQETQYFGPGTRLLVL.

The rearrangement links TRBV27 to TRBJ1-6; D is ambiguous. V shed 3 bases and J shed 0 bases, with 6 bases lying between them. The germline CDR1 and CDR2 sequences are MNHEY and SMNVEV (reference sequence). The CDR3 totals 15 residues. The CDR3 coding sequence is TGTGCCAGCAGTTTTAGGAACTCCTATAATTCACCCCTCCACTTT. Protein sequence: CASSFRNSYNSPLHF.

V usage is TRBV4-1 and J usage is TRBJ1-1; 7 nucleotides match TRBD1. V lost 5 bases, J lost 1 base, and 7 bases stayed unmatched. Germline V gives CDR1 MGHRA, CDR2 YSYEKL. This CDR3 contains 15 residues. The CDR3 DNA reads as TGCGCCAGCAGCTTCCAAGGGACAGAGAACACTGAAGCTTTCTTT. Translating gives CASSFQGTENTEAFF.

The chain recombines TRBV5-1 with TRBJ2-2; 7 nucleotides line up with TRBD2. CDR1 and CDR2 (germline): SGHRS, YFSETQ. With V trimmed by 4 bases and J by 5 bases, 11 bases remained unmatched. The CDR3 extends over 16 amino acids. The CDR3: CASSPSLGEGTGELFF. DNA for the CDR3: TGCGCCAGCAGCCCGTCTCTTGGGGAGGGGACCGGGGAGCTGTTTTTT.

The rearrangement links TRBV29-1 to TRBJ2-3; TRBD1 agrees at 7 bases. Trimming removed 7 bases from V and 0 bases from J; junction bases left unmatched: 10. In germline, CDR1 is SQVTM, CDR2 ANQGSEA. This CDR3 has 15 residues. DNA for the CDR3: TGCAGCGCTAACGACAGGGATGTCAGCACAGATACGCAGTATTTT. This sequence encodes CSANDRDVSTDTQYF.

CDR3 in amino acids: CASSPQIAKNIQYF. The CDR3 bases are TGTGCCAGTAGCCCCCAGATAGCCAAAAACATTCAGTACTTC. The chain has TRBV19 and TRBJ2-4; D remains unclear. Trimming took off 6 bases at V and 0 bases at J, with 9 bases between the two ends. The CDR3 extends over 14 amino acids. CDR1 is LNHDA and CDR2 is SQIVND in the germline V gene (reference sequence).

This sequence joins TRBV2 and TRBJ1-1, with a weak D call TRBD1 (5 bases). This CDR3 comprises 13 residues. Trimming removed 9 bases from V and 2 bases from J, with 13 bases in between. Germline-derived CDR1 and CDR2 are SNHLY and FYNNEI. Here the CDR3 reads CARCLTANTEAFF. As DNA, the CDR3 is TGTGCCAGATGTTTGACAGCTAACACTGAAGCTTTCTTT.

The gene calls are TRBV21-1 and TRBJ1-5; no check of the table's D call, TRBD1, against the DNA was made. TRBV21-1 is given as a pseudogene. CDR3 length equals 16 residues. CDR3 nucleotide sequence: TGTGCCAGCAGCATTAGCAGGGGGCGCGGCAATCAGCCCCAGCATTTT. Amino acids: CASSISRGRGNQPQHF.

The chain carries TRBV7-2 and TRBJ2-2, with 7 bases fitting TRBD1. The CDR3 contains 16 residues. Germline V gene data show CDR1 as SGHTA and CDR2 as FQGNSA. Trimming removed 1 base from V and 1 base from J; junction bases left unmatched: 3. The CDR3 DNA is TGTGCCAGCAGCTTAGTAGGGGGCCTGAACACCGGGGAGCTGTTTTTT. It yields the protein CASSLVGGLNTGELFF.

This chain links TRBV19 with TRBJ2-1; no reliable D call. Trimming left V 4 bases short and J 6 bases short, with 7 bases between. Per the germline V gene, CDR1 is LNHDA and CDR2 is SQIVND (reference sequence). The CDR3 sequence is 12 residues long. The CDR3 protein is CASSRAGNEQFF. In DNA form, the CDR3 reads TGTGCCAGTAGTAGGGCTGGCAATGAGCAGTTCTTC.

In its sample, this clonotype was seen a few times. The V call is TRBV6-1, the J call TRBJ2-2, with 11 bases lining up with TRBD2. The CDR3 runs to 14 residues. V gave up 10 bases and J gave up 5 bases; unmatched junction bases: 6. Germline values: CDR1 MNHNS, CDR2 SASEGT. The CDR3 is CAIDSGRGTGELFF. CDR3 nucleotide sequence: TGTGCCATCGATAGCGGGAGGGGGACCGGGGAGCTGTTTTTT.

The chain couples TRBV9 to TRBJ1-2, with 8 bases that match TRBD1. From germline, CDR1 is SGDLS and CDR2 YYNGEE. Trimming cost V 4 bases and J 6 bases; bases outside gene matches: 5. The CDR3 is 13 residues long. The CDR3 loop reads CASSPTGGDGYTF. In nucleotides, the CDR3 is TGTGCCAGCAGCCCTACAGGGGGTGATGGCTACACCTTC.

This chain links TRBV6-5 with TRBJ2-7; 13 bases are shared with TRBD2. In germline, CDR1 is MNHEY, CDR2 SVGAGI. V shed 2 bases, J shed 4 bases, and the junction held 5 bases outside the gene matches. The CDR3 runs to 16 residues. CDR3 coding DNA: TGTGCCAGCAGTTACCCACTAGCGGGGGGGACGTACGAGCAGTACTTC. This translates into CASSYPLAGGTYEQYF.

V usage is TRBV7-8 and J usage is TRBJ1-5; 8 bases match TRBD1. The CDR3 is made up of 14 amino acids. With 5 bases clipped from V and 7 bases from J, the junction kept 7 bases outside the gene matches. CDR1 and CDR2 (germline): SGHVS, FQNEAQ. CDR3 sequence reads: CASSGGQEVQPQHF. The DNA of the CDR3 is TGTGCCAGCAGCGGGGGACAGGAGGTACAGCCCCAGCATTTT. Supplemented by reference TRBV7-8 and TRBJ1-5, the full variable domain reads GAGVSQSPRYKVAKRGQDVALRCDPISGHVSLFWYQQALGQGPEFLTYFQNEAQLDKSGLPSDRFFAERPEGSVSTLKIQRTQQEDSAVYLCASSGGQEVQPQHFGDGTRLSIL.

The CDR3 region is CASSNGGTFTGELFF. CDR3 nucleotides: TGTGCCAGCAGTAACGGTGGGACATTCACCGGGGAGCTGTTTTTT. The chain combines TRBV28 with TRBJ2-2, with D maybe TRBD1 (6 bases). V was shortened by 5 bases and J by 4 bases, with 14 bases between the two germline ends. This CDR3 is 15 amino acids long. Per the germline V gene, CDR1 is MDHEN and CDR2 is SYDVKM.

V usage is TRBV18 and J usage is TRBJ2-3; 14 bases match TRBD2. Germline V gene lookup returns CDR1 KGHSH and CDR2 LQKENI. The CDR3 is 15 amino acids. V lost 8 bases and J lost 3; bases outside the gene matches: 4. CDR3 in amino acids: CASVRLAGGTDTQYF. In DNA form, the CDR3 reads TGTGCCAGCGTCCGACTAGCGGGAGGGACAGATACGCAGTATTTT.

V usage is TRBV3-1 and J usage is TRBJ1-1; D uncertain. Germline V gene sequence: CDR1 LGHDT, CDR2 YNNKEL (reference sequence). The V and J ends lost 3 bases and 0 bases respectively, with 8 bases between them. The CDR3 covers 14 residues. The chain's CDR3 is CASSQTTMNTEAFF. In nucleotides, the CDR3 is TGTGCCAGCAGCCAGACGACTATGAACACTGAAGCTTTCTTT. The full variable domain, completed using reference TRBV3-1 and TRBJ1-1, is DTAVSQTPKYLVTQMGNDKSIKCEQNLGHDTMYWYKQDSKKFLKIMFSYNNKELIINETVPNRFSPKSPDKAHLNLHINSLELGDSAVYFCASSQTTMNTEAFFGQGTRLTVV.

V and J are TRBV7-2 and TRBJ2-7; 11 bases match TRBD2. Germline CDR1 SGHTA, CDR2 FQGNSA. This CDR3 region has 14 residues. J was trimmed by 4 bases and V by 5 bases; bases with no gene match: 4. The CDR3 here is CASSMTSGTYEQYF. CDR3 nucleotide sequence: TGTGCCAGCAGCATGACTAGCGGGACTTACGAGCAGTACTTC.